The sequence of this T cell receptor beta chain was determined in a study of Graves' ophthalmopathy and Graves' hyperthyroidism. Active ophthalmopathy (CAS at least 3, NOSPECS at least 4), lasting under 3 months. Pregnancy or lactation, uncontrolled infections and other autoimmune diseases were grounds for excluding patients. The diagnostic workup employed clinical symptoms, serum thyroxine, TRAb, thyroid ultrasound and orbital computed tomography. In the case of this clonotype: What it recognizes is unknown.

Study-wide results and caveats: The majority of expanded thyroid clonotypes above 0.001 frequency also occurred in blood.

V gave up 10 bases and J gave up 4 bases; unmatched junction bases: 20. The CDR3 loop spans 17 amino acids. Looked up from germline, CDR1 is SGDLS and CDR2 is YYNGEE. RNA served as the template for amplifying TCR beta CDR3 regions. After a first-round RT-PCR with HTBI primers, a second-round multiplex PCR was run. TCRdb recomputed calls from the multiplex PCR reads with MiXCR, one row per CDR3 protein. Among approximately 330,000 distinct CDR3 sequences, 15% to 20% were seen once, and the ten largest hold 12%. This TCR derives from an adult man with Graves' ophthalmopathy. Material for sequencing was peripheral blood. This sequence joins TRBV9 and TRBJ2-7; 10 bases are shared with TRBD1. The CDR3 coding sequence is TGTGCCGGTAGCCGGGACAGGGGTACCCTGGGGACTTACGAGCAGTACTTC. Its translation: CAGSRDRGTLGTYEQYF.